Here is one T cell receptor (beta chain) with its context. Data came from immunoSEQ multiplex PCR; TCRdb stores just in-frame clones and leaves some out. The sample lists about 160,000 clones; about 80% were seen once. The CDR3 runs to 15 residues. V lost 4 bases and J lost 1; bases outside the gene matches: 4. Germline CDR1 GTSNPN, CDR2 SVGIG (reference sequence). The data derive from a study of blood T cell repertoires in COVID-19. The overall study: T cells, B-cell-depleted T cells, or PBMCs supplied cDNA or gDNA.

J is TRBJ2-3 and V is TRBV30; 11 positions match TRBD2. The receptor's source is a woman of 80 years or more with acute or convalescent COVID-19. The sequenced sample was peripheral blood. CDR3 DNA: TGTGCCTGGACTAGCGGGAGGATTCGCACAGATACGCAGTATTTT. Translation: CAWTSGRIRTDTQYF. The full variable domain, its missing parts supplied by reference TRBV30 and TRBJ2-3, is SQTIHQWPATLVQPVGSPLSLECTVEGTSNPNLYWYRQAAGRGLQLLFYSVGIGQISSEVPQNLSASRPQDRQFILSSKKLLLSDSGFYLCAWTSGRIRTDTQYFGPGTRLTVL.